These 18 T cell receptor beta chains were all obtained from the same sample, sequenced in a study of T cells in narcolepsy. Repertoires were generated with immunoSEQ multiplex PCR, while TCRdb's copy carries only in-frame clones and drops some. The sample includes tens of thousands of clones, under 85% of them seen just once. Sequenced material: CD45RA- memory CD4+ T cells from PBMCs. The receptors were gathered from a human donor with narcolepsy.

V and J are TRBV14 and TRBJ1-5; a possible D gene is TRBD1 (5 bases). The CDR3 loop spans 13 amino acids. Trimming took 3 bases from V and 2 from J, leaving 5 bases between them. CDR1 is SGHDN and CDR2 is FVKESK in the germline V gene. This CDR3 reads CASSQGGNQPQHF. As DNA, the CDR3 is TGTGCCAGCAGCCAGGGGGGCAATCAGCCCCAGCATTTT.

This clone was seen a few times. The gene calls are TRBV7-2 and TRBJ2-7; 8 bases are a match to TRBD2. The V and J ends lost 7 bases and 6 bases, in that order; junction bases with no gene match: 17. In germline, CDR1 is SGHTA, CDR2 FQGNSA. The CDR3 is 16 residues long. CDR3 protein: CASTSNAGGGRFEQYF. DNA for the CDR3: TGTGCCAGCACCTCTAACGCCGGGGGGGGCCGTTTCGAGCAGTACTTC.

This clone showed up just once. The chain carries TRBV14 and TRBJ1-2, with D possibly being TRBD1 (5 bases). V was trimmed by 0 bases and J by 2 bases, leaving 10 bases between them. The CDR3 runs 15 residues. Germline V CDR1 and CDR2: SGHDN, FVKESK. The CDR3 loop reads CASSQDGAPNYGYTF. For the CDR3, the DNA is TGTGCCAGCAGCCAAGATGGGGCTCCCAACTATGGCTACACCTTC. Filled out from reference TRBV14 and TRBJ1-2, the complete variable domain reads EAGVTQFPSHSVIEKGQTVTLRCDPISGHDNLYWYRRVMGKEIKFLLHFVKESKQDESGMPNNRFLAERTGGTYSTLKVQPAELEDSGVYFCASSQDGAPNYGYTFGSGTRLTVV.

The V call is TRBV7-3, the J call TRBJ2-6; D not certain. Germline-derived CDR1 and CDR2 are SGHTA and FQGTGA. V lost 1 base, J lost 3 bases, and 1 base lay in between. This CDR3 is 13 amino acids long. CDR3 sequence reads: CASSLNGANVLTF. CDR3 coding DNA: TGTGCCAGCAGCTTAAATGGGGCCAACGTCCTGACTTTC.

The DNA of the CDR3 is TGCGCCAGCAGCTTGGACAGGGGGTATGGCTACACCTTC. Amino acids: CASSLDRGYGYTF. This chain uses TRBV5-1 with TRBJ1-2; 8 positions agree with TRBD1. Germline CDR1 is SGHRS and CDR2 is YFSETQ. V shed 0 bases, J shed 5 bases, and the junction held 0 bases outside the gene matches. There are 13 residues in the CDR3.

The V call is TRBV5-1, the J call TRBJ1-2; D is unclear. The CDR3 sequence is 13 residues long. Germline V gene lookup returns CDR1 SGHRS and CDR2 YFSETQ. Trimming cost V 6 bases and J 4 bases, with 13 bases left between them. CDR3 protein: CASNGGGVYGYTF. CDR3 bases: TGCGCCAGCAACGGTGGTGGGGTCTATGGCTACACCTTC.

The chain is built from TRBV9 and TRBJ2-5; D remains ambiguous. The V end lost 0 bases, the J end lost 6 bases, and 9 bases lay between the germline ends. Germline lookup yields CDR1 SGDLS and CDR2 YYNGEE. The CDR3 has 13 residues. The CDR3 DNA follows: TGTGCCAGCAGCGTAGAACAGACGAAGACCCAGTACTTC. Translating it yields CASSVEQTKTQYF.

The chain uses TRBV7-2 and TRBJ2-1; possible D gene TRBD1, 6 bases. The ends were cut back, 5 bases at V and 9 bases at J, with 17 bases in the middle. Germline CDR1 is SGHTA and CDR2 is FQGNSA. CDR3 size: 14 residues. In nucleotides, the CDR3 is TGTGCCAGCAGCCCACAGGGTTTCCGGAGTGAGCAGTTCTTC. It specifies CASSPQGFRSEQFF.

To note about this clone: Relative to the germline gene, one junction end is altered; a read error may explain this. The chain joins TRBV19 to TRBJ1-2; D not resolved. CDR1 LNHDA and CDR2 SQIVND come from the germline V gene (reference sequence). CDR3 size: 12 residues. The DNA for the CDR3 is TGTGCCAGTAGTAGAGACTTGGAAACCCCCCTCTTC. As protein: CASSRDLETPLF.

A word on this clone: The sample has other DNA sequences that encode this CDR3 too. V is TRBV19 and J is TRBJ1-2; D may be TRBD1 (5 bases). CDR1 LNHDA and CDR2 SQIVND come from the germline V gene (reference sequence). V was pared by 6 bases and J by 2 bases, with 10 bases between. The CDR3 has 13 residues. The CDR3 loop reads CASRMGPNYGYTF. DNA for the CDR3: TGTGCCAGTAGAATGGGGCCGAACTATGGCTACACCTTC.

In this sample, this clone turned up a few times. V is TRBV4-3 and J is TRBJ1-6; D might be TRBD1 (5 bases). Trimming left V 2 bases short and J 7 bases short, with 15 bases between. The CDR3 runs 16 residues. Germline CDR1 reads LGHNA; CDR2 reads YSLEER. As DNA, the CDR3 is TGCGCCAGCAGCCAATTTCTCGACAGAGGGAATTCACCCCTCCACTTT. Amino acid sequence: CASSQFLDRGNSPLHF.

This clone was observed a single time. The rearrangement links TRBV14 to TRBJ2-1; 12 bases match TRBD2. There are 16 residues in the CDR3. Germline V gene sequence: CDR1 SGHDN, CDR2 FVKESK. V dropped 1 base and J dropped 7; count of bases not matched to a gene: 5. The CDR3 here is CASSQGELAGGNEQFF. Written as DNA, the CDR3 is TGTGCCAGCAGCCAAGGGGAGCTAGCGGGGGGGAATGAGCAGTTCTTC.

The V gene is TRBV29-1, the J gene TRBJ1-4; D is undetermined. CDR3 size: 12 residues. Per germline, CDR1 SQVTM and CDR2 ANQGSEA. Trimming removed 4 bases at V and 5 bases at J, with 8 bases between. The CDR3 DNA is TGCAGCGTTGGCAGCCCAAATGAAAAACTGTTTTTT. This codes for CSVGSPNEKLFF.

V and J are TRBV15 and TRBJ2-2, with D tentatively TRBD2 (5 bases). Looked up from germline, CDR1 is LNHNV and CDR2 is YYDKDF (reference sequence). V lost 5 bases and J lost 3, with 13 bases in between. The CDR3 covers 15 residues. The DNA of the CDR3 is TGTGCCACCAGCGGAGGAGATAGATACACCGGGGAGCTGTTTTTT. Translation gives CATSGGDRYTGELFF. Complete variable domain (other parts from reference TRBV15 and TRBJ2-2): DAMVIQNPRYQVTQFGKPVTLSCSQTLNHNVMYWYQQKSSQAPKLLFHYYDKDFNNEADTPDNFQSRRPNTSFCFLDIRSPGLGDTAMYLCATSGGDRYTGELFFGEGSRLTVL.

V usage is TRBV11-2 and J usage is TRBJ2-1; tentative D call: TRBD2 (6 bases). CDR3 length: 16 amino acids. Trimming took off 4 bases at V and 9 bases at J, with 22 bases between the two ends. Germline V gene sequence: CDR1 SGHAT, CDR2 FQNNGV. CDR3 sequence: CASSSRGNFGKGEQFF. The CDR3 nucleotides read TGTGCCAGCAGCTCCCGGGGGAATTTCGGTAAGGGTGAGCAGTTCTTC.

J is TRBJ2-3 and V is TRBV12-5; D might be TRBD1 or TRBD2, each matching 6 bases. CDR1 is LGHNT, CDR2 FRNRAP, per germline. The CDR3 loop spans 16 amino acids. V was trimmed by 4 bases and J by 9 bases, leaving 23 bases between them. CDR3 residues: CASGSNPGGGLFTQYF. DNA for the CDR3: TGTGCTAGTGGTTCGAATCCCGGAGGGGGACTCTTCACGCAGTATTTT. Supplemented by reference TRBV12-5 and TRBJ2-3, the full variable domain reads DARVTQTPRHKVTEMGQEVTMRCQPILGHNTVFWYRQTMMQGLELLAYFRNRAPLDDSGMPKDRFSAEMPDATLATLKIQPSEPRDSAVYFCASGSNPGGGLFTQYFGPGTRLTVL.

The chain employs TRBV28 and TRBJ1-2; tentatively, D is TRBD1 (5 bases). The CDR3 runs 13 residues. The ends were cut back, 2 bases at V and 1 base at J, with 5 bases in the middle. The germline V gene encodes CDR1 MDHEN and CDR2 SYDVKM. CDR3 sequence (DNA): TGTGCCAGCAGTTTAGGACATAACTATGGCTACACCTTC. Translation: CASSLGHNYGYTF.

This clone occurred once. The rearrangement links TRBV2 to TRBJ1-1; D is ambiguous. This CDR3 spans 13 amino acids. V was trimmed by 7 bases and J by 3 bases, leaving 12 bases between them. Germline CDR1 SNHLY, CDR2 FYNNEI. The CDR3 protein is CASKGQSDTEAFF. The CDR3 DNA sequence: TGTGCCAGCAAAGGTCAATCGGACACTGAAGCTTTCTTT.